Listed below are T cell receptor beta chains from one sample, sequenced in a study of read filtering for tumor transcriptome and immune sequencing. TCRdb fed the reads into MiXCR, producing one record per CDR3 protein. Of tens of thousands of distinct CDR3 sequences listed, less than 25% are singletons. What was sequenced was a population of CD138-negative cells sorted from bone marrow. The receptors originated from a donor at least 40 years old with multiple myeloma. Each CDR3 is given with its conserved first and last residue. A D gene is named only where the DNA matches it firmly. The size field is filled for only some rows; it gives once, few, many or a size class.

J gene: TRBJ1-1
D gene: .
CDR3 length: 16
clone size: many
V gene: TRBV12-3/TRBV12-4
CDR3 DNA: TGTGCCAGCAGTCCGAAATGGGGGGGCGCGAACACTGAAGCTTTCTTT
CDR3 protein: CASSPKWGGANTEAFF

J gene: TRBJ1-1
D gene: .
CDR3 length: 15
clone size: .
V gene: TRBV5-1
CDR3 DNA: TGCGCCAGCAGCTTGGGGGGGGCGACGAACACTGAAGCTTTCTTT
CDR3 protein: CASSLGGATNTEAFF

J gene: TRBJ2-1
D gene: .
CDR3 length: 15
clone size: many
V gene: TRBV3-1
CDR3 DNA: TGTGCCAGCAGCCAAGACGGTGCGGCGCGCAATGAGCAGTTCTTC
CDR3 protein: CASSQDGAARNEQFF

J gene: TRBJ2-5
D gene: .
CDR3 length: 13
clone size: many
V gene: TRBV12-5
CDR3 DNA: TGTGCTAGTGCCCCGGACAGCCAAGAGACCCAGTACTTC
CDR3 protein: CASAPDSQETQYF

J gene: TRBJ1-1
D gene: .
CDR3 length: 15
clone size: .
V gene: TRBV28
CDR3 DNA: TGTGCCAGCAAGGGGCAGGGTGAAGTTAACGCTGAAGCTTTCTTT
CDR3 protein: CASKGQGEVNAEAFF

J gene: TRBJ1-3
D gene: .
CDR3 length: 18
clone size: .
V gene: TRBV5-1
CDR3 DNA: TGCGCCAGCAGCTTGGGGGTCAACTCGTGGACCTCTGGAAACACCATATATTTT
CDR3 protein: CASSLGVNSWTSGNTIYF

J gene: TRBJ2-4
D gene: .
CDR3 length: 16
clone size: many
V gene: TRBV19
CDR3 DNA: TGTGCCAGTAGTAACCCGGGACATGGAGCCAAAAACATTCAGTACTTC
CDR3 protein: CASSNPGHGAKNIQYF

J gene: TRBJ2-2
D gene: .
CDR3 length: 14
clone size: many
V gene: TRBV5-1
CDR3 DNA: TGCGCCAGCAGACCGCCGACGAACACCGGGGAGCTGTTTTTT
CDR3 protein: CASRPPTNTGELFF

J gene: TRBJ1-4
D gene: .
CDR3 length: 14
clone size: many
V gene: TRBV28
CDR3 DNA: TGTGCCAGCAGTGCCCGCGGGGGAGATGAAAAACTGTTTTTT
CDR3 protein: CASSARGGDEKLFF

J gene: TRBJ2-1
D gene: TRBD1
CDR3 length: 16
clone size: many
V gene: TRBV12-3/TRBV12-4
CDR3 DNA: TGTGCCAGCTTTGCCGGTATAGGGGGCCAATACAATGAGCAGTTCTTC
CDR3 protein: CASFAGIGGQYNEQFF

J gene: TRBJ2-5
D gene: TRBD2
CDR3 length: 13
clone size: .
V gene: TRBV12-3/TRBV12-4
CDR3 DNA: TGTGCCTGCGCTCGGGGGGGGAAAGAGACCCAGTACTTC
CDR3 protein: CACARGGKETQYF

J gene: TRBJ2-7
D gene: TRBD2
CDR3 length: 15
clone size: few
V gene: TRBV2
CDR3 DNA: TGTGCCAGCACCGGTACCGGGACTAGCGGGAGTCAGCAGTACTTC
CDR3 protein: CASTGTGTSGSQQYF

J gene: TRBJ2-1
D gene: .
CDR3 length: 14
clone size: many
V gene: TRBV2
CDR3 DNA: TGTGCCACCCAGCGGATGAGCTCCTACAATGAGCAGTTCTTC
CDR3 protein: CATQRMSSYNEQFF

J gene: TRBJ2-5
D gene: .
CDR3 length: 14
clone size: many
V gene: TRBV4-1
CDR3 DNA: TGCGCCAGCAGCCAAGACCCCCTCCAAGAGACCCAGTACTTC
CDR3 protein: CASSQDPLQETQYF

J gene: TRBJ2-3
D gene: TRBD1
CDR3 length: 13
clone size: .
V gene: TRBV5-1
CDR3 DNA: TGCGCCAGCAGCACGGGACAGACGAAGGGACCCGAATTT
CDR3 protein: CASSTGQTKGPEF

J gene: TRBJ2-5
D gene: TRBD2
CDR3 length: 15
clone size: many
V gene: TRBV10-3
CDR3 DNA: TGTGCCAGCAGTGAGGCTAGCGGGAGGATGGAGACCCAGTACTTC
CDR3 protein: CASSEASGRMETQYF

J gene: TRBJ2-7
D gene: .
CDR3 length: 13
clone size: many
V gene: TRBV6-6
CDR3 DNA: TGTGCCAGCAGTTACGGGCCTTCCTACGAGCAGTACTTC
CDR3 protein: CASSYGPSYEQYF

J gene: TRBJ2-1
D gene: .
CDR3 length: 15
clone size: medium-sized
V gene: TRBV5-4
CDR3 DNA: TGTGCCAGCAGCTTGGGAGCAGGGCCCAGCAATGAGCAGTTCTTC
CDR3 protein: CASSLGAGPSNEQFF

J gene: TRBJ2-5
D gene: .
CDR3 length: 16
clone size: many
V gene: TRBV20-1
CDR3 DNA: TGCAGTGCTAGAGATGAGCAGGGCTGGTACCAAGAGACCCAGTACTTC
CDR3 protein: CSARDEQGWYQETQYF

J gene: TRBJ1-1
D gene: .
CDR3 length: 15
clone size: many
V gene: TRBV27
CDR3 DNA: TGTGCCAGCAGATCTACACACGAACACCGCACTGAAGCTTTCTTT
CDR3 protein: CASRSTHEHRTEAFF

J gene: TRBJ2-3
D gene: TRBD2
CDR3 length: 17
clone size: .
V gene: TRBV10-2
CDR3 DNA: TGCGCCAGCAGTGGTAGCGGGGGAAGTTGGGGCACAGATACGCAGTATTTT
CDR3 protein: CASSGSGGSWGTDTQYF

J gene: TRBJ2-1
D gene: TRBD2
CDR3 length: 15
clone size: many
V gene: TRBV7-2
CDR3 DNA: TGTGCCAGCAGCTTATTAGCGGGAAAGGGCAATGAGCAGTTCTTC
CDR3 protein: CASSLLAGKGNEQFF

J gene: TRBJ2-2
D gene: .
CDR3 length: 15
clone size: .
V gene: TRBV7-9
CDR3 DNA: TGTGCCAGCAGCTCAAGGGGGTCCGGCACCGGGGAGCTGTTTTTT
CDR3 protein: CASSSRGSGTGELFF

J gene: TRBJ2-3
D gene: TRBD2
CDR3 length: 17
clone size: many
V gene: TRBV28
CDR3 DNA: TGTGCCAGCAGTCCCTCGGGGCTAGCGGTCTACACAGATACGCAGTATTTT
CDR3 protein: CASSPSGLAVYTDTQYF

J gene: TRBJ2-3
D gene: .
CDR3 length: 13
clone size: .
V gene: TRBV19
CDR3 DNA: TGTGCCAGTACCCGGGACGGGACAGATACGCAGTATTTT
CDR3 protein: CASTRDGTDTQYF

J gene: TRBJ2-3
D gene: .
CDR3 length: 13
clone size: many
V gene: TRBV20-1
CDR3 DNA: TGCAGTGCCAGGGGTTCCGGGACAGATACGCAGTATTTT
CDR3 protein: CSARGSGTDTQYF

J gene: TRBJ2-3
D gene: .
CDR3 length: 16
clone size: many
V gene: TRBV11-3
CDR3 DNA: TGTGCCAGCAGCCTATTACCGGGGGCCAGCACAGATACGCAGTATTTT
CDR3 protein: CASSLLPGASTDTQYF

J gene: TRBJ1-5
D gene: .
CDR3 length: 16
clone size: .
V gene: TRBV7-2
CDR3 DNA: TGTGCCAGCAGCTTAGCGGCCGGGGGCGGCAATCAGCCCCAGCATTTT
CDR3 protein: CASSLAAGGGNQPQHF

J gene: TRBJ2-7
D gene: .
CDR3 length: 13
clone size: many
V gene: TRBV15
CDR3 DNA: TGTGCCACCAGCAGACTTACTAGGAGCGAGCAGTACTTC
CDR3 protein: CATSRLTRSEQYF

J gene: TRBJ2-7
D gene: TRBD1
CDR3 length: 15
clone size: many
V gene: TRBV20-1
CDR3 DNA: TGCAGTGCTAGCCCCGACGACAGGGTTGGCTACGAGCAGTACTTC
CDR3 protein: CSASPDDRVGYEQYF